The clone carrying this T cell receptor beta chain showed up many times. Antigen unknown. The CDR3 runs 13 residues. Germline CDR1 and CDR2: SGHDT and YYEEEE. V dropped 4 bases and J dropped 7; count of bases not matched to a gene: 2. A blood bank in Maryland, USA, provided the volunteers who served as healthy controls. Each sorted-subset library came from 1 million CD4+ or CD8+ T cells. The cDNA was generated through 5'RACE incorporating 10-nucleotide random UMIs. TCRdb passed the 5' RACE reads through MiXCR, listing each CDR3 protein once. In the table there are more than 30,000 distinct CDR3 sequences, almost 7.5% of which are singletons. The data originate from a study of neurological immune-mediated disorders. The study's findings and limits: HTLV-1-associated myelopathy had the most TCR clonal expansion, and multiple sclerosis had the least, less than healthy controls.

The chain is built from TRBV5-6 and TRBJ2-4, with TRBD1 identical over 10 bases. This clonotype was obtained from a man aged 50 to 59 in good health. What was sequenced was CD4+ T cells from blood. In DNA, the CDR3 is TGTGCCAGCAGCCGGACAGGGGGGAACATTCAGTACTTC. Translated, it gives CASSRTGGNIQYF.